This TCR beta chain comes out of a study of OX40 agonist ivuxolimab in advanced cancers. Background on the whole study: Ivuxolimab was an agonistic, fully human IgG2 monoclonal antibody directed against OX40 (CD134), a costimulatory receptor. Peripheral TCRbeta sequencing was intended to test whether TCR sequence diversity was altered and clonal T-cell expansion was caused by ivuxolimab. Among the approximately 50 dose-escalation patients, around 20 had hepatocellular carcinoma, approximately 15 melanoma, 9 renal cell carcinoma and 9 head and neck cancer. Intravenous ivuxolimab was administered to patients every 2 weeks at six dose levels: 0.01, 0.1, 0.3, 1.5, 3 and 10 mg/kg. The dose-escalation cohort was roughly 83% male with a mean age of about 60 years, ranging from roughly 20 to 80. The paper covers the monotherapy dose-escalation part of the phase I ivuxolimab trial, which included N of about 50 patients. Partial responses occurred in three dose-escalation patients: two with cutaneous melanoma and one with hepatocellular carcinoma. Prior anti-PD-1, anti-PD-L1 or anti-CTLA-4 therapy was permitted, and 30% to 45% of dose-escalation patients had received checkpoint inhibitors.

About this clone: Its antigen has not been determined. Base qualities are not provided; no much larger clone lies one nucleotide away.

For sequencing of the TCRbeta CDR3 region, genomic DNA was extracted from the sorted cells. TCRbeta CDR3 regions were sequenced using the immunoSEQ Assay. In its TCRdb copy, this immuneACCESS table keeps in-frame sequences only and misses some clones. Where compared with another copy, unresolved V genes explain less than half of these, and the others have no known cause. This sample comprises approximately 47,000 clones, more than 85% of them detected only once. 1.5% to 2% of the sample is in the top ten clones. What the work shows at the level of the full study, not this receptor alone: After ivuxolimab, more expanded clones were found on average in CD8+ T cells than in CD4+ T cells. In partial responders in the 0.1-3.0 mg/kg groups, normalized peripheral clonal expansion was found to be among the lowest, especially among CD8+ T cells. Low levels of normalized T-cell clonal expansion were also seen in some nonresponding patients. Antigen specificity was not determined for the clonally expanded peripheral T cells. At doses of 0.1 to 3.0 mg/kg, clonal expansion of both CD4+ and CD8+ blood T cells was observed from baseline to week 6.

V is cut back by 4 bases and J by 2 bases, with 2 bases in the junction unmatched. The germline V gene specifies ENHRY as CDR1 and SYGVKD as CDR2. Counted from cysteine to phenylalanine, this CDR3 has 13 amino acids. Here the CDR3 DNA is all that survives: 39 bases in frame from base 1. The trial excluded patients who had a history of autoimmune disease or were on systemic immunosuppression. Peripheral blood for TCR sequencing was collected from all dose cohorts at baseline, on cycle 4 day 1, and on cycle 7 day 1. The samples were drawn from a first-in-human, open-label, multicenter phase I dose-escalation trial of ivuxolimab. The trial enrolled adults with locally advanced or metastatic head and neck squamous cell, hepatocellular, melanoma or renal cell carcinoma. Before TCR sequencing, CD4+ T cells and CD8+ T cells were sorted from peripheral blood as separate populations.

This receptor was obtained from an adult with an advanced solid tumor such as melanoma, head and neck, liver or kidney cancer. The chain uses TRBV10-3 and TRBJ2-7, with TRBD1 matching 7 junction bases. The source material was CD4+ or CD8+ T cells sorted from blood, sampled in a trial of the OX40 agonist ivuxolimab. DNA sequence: TGTGCCATCAGTGGACAGGGTACCTACGAGCAGTACTTC. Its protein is CAISGQGTYEQYF.